The 15 T cell receptor beta chains presented below share a single source sample, sequenced in a study of identical twins. One entry per CDR3 protein results from TCRdb running MiXCR on the 5' RACE reads. The data show under 300,000 distinct CDR3 sequences, approximately 11% seen once. These data also featured in a second study, about yellow fever vaccine responses in identical twins.

Sequencing used memory (CD45RO+) T cells sorted from blood. The receptor set was obtained from a woman between 18 and 29 years old in good health.

Details on this clonotype: Germline and junction disagree at one end, which may indicate a read error. The rearrangement uses TRBV7-7 and TRBJ2-5, with no clear D. The CDR3 has 16 amino acids. Germline V gene lookup returns CDR1 SSHAT and CDR2 FNYEAQ (reference sequence). CDR3 nucleotide sequence: TGTGCTAGCAGCTTAGATGGTGTTCGGTTCCAAGAGACCCAGTACTTC. It is translated as CASSLDGVRFQETQYF.

This clonotype was counted ten times or more. The chain joins TRBV24-1 to TRBJ2-7; possible D gene TRBD2, 6 bases. V was shortened by 7 bases and J by 4 bases, with 19 bases between the two germline ends. The CDR3 runs 15 residues. Germline CDR1 reads KGHDR; CDR2 reads SFDVKD. In nucleotides, the CDR3 is TGTGCCACCAGCGCGTCGGGACTTAAGAGTTACGAGCAGTACTTC. Translating gives CATSASGLKSYEQYF.

V is TRBV24-1 and J is TRBJ2-5, with TRBD1 identical over 7 bases. CDR3 length: 14 amino acids. The J segment lost 5 bases and the V segment lost 6 bases, leaving 8 bases of the junction unmatched. Germline V gives CDR1 KGHDR, CDR2 SFDVKD. The CDR3 region has the DNA TGTGCCACCAGTCCAGAGGGGACAGTTGAGACCCAGTACTTC. Its protein is CATSPEGTVETQYF.

In this sample, this clonotype turned up many times. The chain is built from TRBV12-3 or TRBV12-4 and TRBJ2-3; 13 bases fit TRBD2. CDR3 length: 17 amino acids. The V segment lost 5 bases and the J segment 2 bases; nucleotides outside the gene matches: 7. The CDR3 loop reads CASSHGLAGVDTDTQYF. The CDR3 DNA sequence: TGTGCCAGCAGTCATGGACTAGCGGGAGTTGACACAGATACGCAGTATTTT.

V gene TRBV6-1 combines with J gene TRBJ2-7, with 7 bases that match TRBD1. Germline V gene lookup returns CDR1 MNHNS and CDR2 SASEGT. J lost 6 bases, V lost 4 bases, and 12 bases had no gene match. The CDR3 spans 15 residues. CDR3 in amino acids: CASSATLTGVGEQYF. CDR3 DNA: TGTGCCAGCAGTGCAACACTTACAGGGGTCGGCGAGCAGTACTTC.

This rearrangement joins TRBV5-1 to TRBJ2-7; maybe TRBD1 (6 bases). Trimming removed 4 bases from V and 6 bases from J, with 17 bases in between. The CDR3 consists of 14 residues. Germline V gene data show CDR1 as SGHRS and CDR2 as YFSETQ. This CDR3 reads CASSQGYISSEQYF. CDR3 nucleotides: TGCGCCAGCAGCCAGGGGTACATTTCGAGCGAGCAGTACTTC. Supplemented by reference TRBV5-1 and TRBJ2-7, the full variable domain reads KAGVTQTPRYLIKTRGQQVTLSCSPISGHRSVSWYQQTPGQGLQFLFEYFSETQRNKGNFPGRFSGRQFSNSRSEMNVSTLELGDSALYLCASSQGYISSEQYFGPGTRLTVT.

This clonotype was seen at least ten times. This chain uses TRBV7-2 with TRBJ2-1; D is perhaps TRBD2 (6 bases). The CDR3 sequence is 13 residues long. Germline CDR1 reads SGHTA; CDR2 reads FQGNSA. The V and J ends lost 6 bases and 4 bases respectively, with 10 bases between them. CDR3 region: CASRGGTYNEQFF. Written as DNA, the CDR3 is TGTGCCAGCAGGGGGGGAACGTACAATGAGCAGTTCTTC. Based on the CDR3 plus reference TRBV7-2 and TRBJ2-1, the full variable domain is GAGVSQSPSNKVTEKGKDVELRCDPISGHTALYWYRQSLGQGLEFLIYFQGNSAPDKSGLPSDRFSAERTGGSVSTLTIQRTQQEDSAVYLCASRGGTYNEQFFGPGTRLTVL.

This clonotype was found a few times. The chain employs TRBV27 and TRBJ2-7; weak D call: TRBD1 (5 bases). Per the germline V gene, CDR1 is MNHEY and CDR2 is SMNVEV (reference sequence). The V end was cut by 7 bases, the J end by 1 base, with 17 bases between. This CDR3 has 15 amino acids. The CDR3 nucleotides are TGTGCCAGCATCCTACAAGGGAAGGGGTCCTACGAGCAGTACTTC. It is translated as CASILQGKGSYEQYF.

The chain employs TRBV25-1 and TRBJ2-7; possible D gene TRBD2, 6 bases. Germline V gives CDR1 MGHDK, CDR2 SYGVNS. The CDR3 is 15 amino acids. The V and J ends lost 1 base and 0 bases respectively, with 10 bases between them. CDR3 coding DNA: TGTGCCAGCAGTGAATCGGAGGGAAGCTCCTACGAGCAGTACTTC. This sequence encodes CASSESEGSSYEQYF.

This clonotype occurred a few times. The rearrangement uses TRBV4-1 and TRBJ2-1; 11 nucleotides align to TRBD2. This CDR3 comprises 18 residues. Germline assignment: CDR1 MGHRA and CDR2 YSYEKL. V shed 6 bases and J 4 bases; nucleotides not matched to a gene: 14. Here the CDR3 reads CASRLAGATASGYNEQFF. The CDR3 region has the DNA TGCGCCAGCAGACTAGCGGGAGCTACGGCATCGGGGTACAATGAGCAGTTCTTC.

This clonotype was seen at least ten times. The V call is TRBV30, the J call TRBJ2-1, with 7 bases fitting TRBD1. CDR1 and CDR2 (germline): GTSNPN, SVGIG (reference sequence). Trimming removed 3 bases from V and 9 bases from J; junction bases left unmatched: 2. This CDR3 region has 11 residues. CDR3 sequence (DNA): TGTGCCTGGAGCGACAGGGCTGAGCAGTTCTTC. Its protein product is CAWSDRAEQFF.

This clonotype was found a few times. An end of the junction does not agree with germline; a read error may underlie this. This sequence joins TRBV3-1 and TRBJ2-3, with D possibly matching TRBD2 (6 bases). Germline V lookup: CDR1 LGHDT, CDR2 YNNKEL (reference sequence). The CDR3 sequence is 18 residues long. In DNA, the CDR3 is TGTGCCACCAGCAACATGGAAGCGGGTCAAGGCCGGGGAGATACGCAGTATTTT. Protein product: CATSNMEAGQGRGDTQYF.

This clonotype has a handful of counts. The chain has TRBV6-1 and TRBJ1-5, with 9 bases lining up with TRBD1. The CDR3 contains 14 residues. The germline CDR1 and CDR2 sequences are MNHNS and SASEGT. With 6 bases clipped from V and 3 bases from J, the junction kept 3 bases outside the gene matches. The DNA of the CDR3 is TGTGCCAGCAGGACAGGGGGGAACAATCAGCCCCAGCATTTT. Translation: CASRTGGNNQPQHF.

This clonotype was counted between two and nine times. This chain uses TRBV4-2 with TRBJ2-5, with 8 positions matching TRBD2. The CDR3 is made up of 17 amino acids. The germline gives CDR1 LGHNA, CDR2 YNFKEQ. With 0 bases clipped from V and 3 bases from J, the junction kept 9 bases outside the gene matches. CDR3 sequence reads: CASSQDGGGGPEETQYF. The CDR3 DNA follows: TGTGCCAGCAGCCAAGATGGTGGCGGGGGGCCAGAAGAGACCCAGTACTTC.

This clonotype was detected only a few times. The V call is TRBV10-3, the J call TRBJ2-5; no reliable D call. Trimming cost V 2 bases and J 0 bases, with 7 bases left between them. CDR1 and CDR2 (germline): ENHRY, SYGVKD. This CDR3 comprises 14 residues. CDR3 in amino acids: CAISEDMYQETQYF. The CDR3 region has the DNA TGTGCCATCAGTGAGGATATGTACCAAGAGACCCAGTACTTC.